Listed below are T cell receptor beta chains from one sample, sequenced in a study of T cell changes during pregnancy in multiple sclerosis. The method was immunoSEQ multiplex PCR; TCRdb's version includes in-frame clones alone and lacks a portion of them. The table shows about 38,000 clones, with 90% occurring only once. Here the sequenced sample was CD4+ T cells from peripheral blood mononuclear cells, taken in the second trimester of pregnancy. These TCRs come from a female donor with multiple sclerosis, enrolled in a pregnancy study. The CDR3 runs from the conserved cysteine through the conserved F or W. The D gene is left open where the match is weak. Clone size is shown for a subset of rows, as once, few, many or a class of expanded clone.

once | TRBJ1-2 | TRBD1 | TRBV4-3 | TGCGCCAGCAGCCTCGGACAGGGGGCGATAGGTGGCTACACCTTC | CASSLGQGAIGGYTF
NA | TRBJ2-3 | TRBD2 | TRBV10-1 | TGCGCCAGTCCGAGAGTGGGAGGGCCCGAAGATACGCAGTATTTT | CASPRVGGPEDTQYF
NA | TRBJ1-2 | NA | TRBV7-9 | TGTGCCAGCAGCTCACAGGGCCTTGGCTACACCTTC | CASSSQGLGYTF
NA | TRBJ2-2 | NA | TRBV7-2 | TGTGCCAGCAGCAAGGAGAGGACACTACTACCCGGGGAGCTGTTTTTT | CASSKERTLLPGELFF
NA | TRBJ2-7 | NA | TRBV5-6 | TGTGCCAGCAGCAGGACAGCGGCCTCCTACGAGCAGTACTTC | CASSRTAASYEQYF
once | TRBJ2-5 | NA | TRBV14 | TGTGCCAGCAGCCAATATCGTTTAGAAGAGACCCAGTACTTC | CASSQYRLEETQYF
NA | TRBJ1-3 | TRBD1 | TRBV4-2 | TGTGCCAGCAGCCAATCCGGACAGGGGAGAAACACCATATATTTT | CASSQSGQGRNTIYF
NA | TRBJ1-2 | NA | TRBV4-2 | TGTGCCAGCAGCAAAGAGGTAGCGGTGGACTATGGCTACACCTTC | CASSKEVAVDYGYTF
NA | TRBJ2-7 | NA | TRBV5-1 | TGCGCCAGCAGCTTGGGAGGGGCGGGGTCGGTCGAGCAGTACTTC | CASSLGGAGSVEQYF
NA | TRBJ2-7 | TRBD2 | TRBV19 | TGTGCCAGTAGTCTAGCGGGAGGACAGCGCTGGGTTTACGAGCAGTACTTC | CASSLAGGQRWVYEQYF
NA | TRBJ2-1 | TRBD2 | TRBV5-1 | TGCGCCAGCAGCTTGGGGGTAGCGGGAGGGGACAATGAGCAGTTCTTC | CASSLGVAGGDNEQFF
NA | TRBJ2-7 | TRBD2 | TRBV28 | TGTGCCAGCAGGGTGCTAGCGGGAGGGTCCTACGAGCAGTACTTC | CASRVLAGGSYEQYF
NA | TRBJ2-2 | NA | TRBV28 | TGTGCCAGCAGACATCAGGGTGGCACCGGGGAGCTGTTTTTT | CASRHQGGTGELFF
NA | TRBJ2-2 | TRBD2 | TRBV7-2 | TGTGCCAGCAGCCACCAGGGACTAGCGAACACCGGGGAGCTGTTTTTT | CASSHQGLANTGELFF
NA | TRBJ2-3 | TRBD2 | TRBV7-8 | TGTGCCAGCAGCTTAAGCGGGGCCGGCACAGATACGCAGTATTTT | CASSLSGAGTDTQYF
NA | TRBJ2-1 | TRBD2 | TRBV19 | TGTGCCAGTAGTGGACTAGCGGGAGAGGTGAATGAGCAGTTCTTC | CASSGLAGEVNEQFF
NA | TRBJ2-7 | NA | TRBV19 | TGTGCCAGTAGTATCTCCTCGGGCTACGAGCAGTACTTC | CASSISSGYEQYF